The 17 T cell receptor beta chains listed next were all sequenced from one sample in a study of lymphopenia after photon versus proton radiotherapy. Assay used: immunoSEQ multiplex PCR; TCRdb lists only in-frame clones, some missing. The data contain approximately 71,000 clones, roughly 90% of them singletons. The sequencing here drew on peripheral blood, taken from a patient treated with photon-based radiotherapy. The receptors were sampled from a woman in her sixties or seventies with pancreatic cancer.

The chain employs TRBV7-9 and TRBJ2-7; 9 bases agree with TRBD2. This CDR3 has 15 residues. Germline loops: CDR1 SEHNR, CDR2 FQNEAQ (reference sequence). The J segment lost 7 bases and the V segment lost 5 bases, leaving 12 bases of the junction unmatched. CDR3 amino acids: CASSRNVAGVIEQYF. CDR3 nucleotides: TGTGCCAGCAGCCGAAACGTAGCGGGAGTGATAGAGCAGTACTTC.

V gene TRBV4-2 combines with J gene TRBJ2-5; D may match TRBD1 or TRBD2 (5 bases each). The CDR3 sequence is 14 residues long. Germline CDR1 and CDR2: LGHNA and YNFKEQ. V lost 4 bases and J 6 bases, leaving 15 bases between the germline ends. The CDR3, as DNA: TGTGCCAGCAGCCTCTCCGGGACGGTGAAGACCCAGTACTTC. It encodes CASSLSGTVKTQYF.

This chain links TRBV19 with TRBJ2-1, with TRBD2 matching over 7 bases. Germline lookup yields CDR1 LNHDA and CDR2 SQIVND (reference sequence). The CDR3 sequence is 12 residues long. V dropped 5 bases and J dropped 7; count of bases not matched to a gene: 2. CDR3 in DNA: TGTGCCAGTAGTGTGGGGGGGAATGAGCAGTTCTTC. This encodes CASSVGGNEQFF. The whole variable domain, filled in from reference TRBV19 and TRBJ2-1, reads DGGITQSPKYLFRKEGQNVTLSCEQNLNHDAMYWYRQDPGQGLRLIYYSQIVNDFQKGDIAEGYSVSREKKESFPLTVTSAQKNPTAFYLCASSVGGNEQFFGPGTRLTVL.

The chain employs TRBV11-1 and TRBJ2-7, with 8 bases lining up with TRBD2. The CDR3 consists of 13 residues. Germline V gives CDR1 SGHAT, CDR2 FQDESV (reference sequence). V lost 10 bases, J lost 2 bases, and 7 bases stayed unmatched. The CDR3 DNA is TGTGCCATCCGGGGGGGCAGGGCCTACGAGCAGTACTTC. It translates to CAIRGGRAYEQYF.

The chain joins TRBV6-6 to TRBJ1-1; maybe TRBD1 (5 bases). The CDR3 loop spans 13 amino acids. V lost 2 bases to trimming and J lost 7 bases, with 11 bases between them. Germline V gene lookup returns CDR1 MNHNY and CDR2 SVGAGI (reference sequence). In DNA form, the CDR3 reads TGTGCCAGCAGTTACGGGGTCCAGGGTGAAGCTTTCTTT. This encodes CASSYGVQGEAFF.

The chain is built from TRBV5-1 and TRBJ2-2, with 12 positions matching TRBD2. The germline gives CDR1 SGHRS, CDR2 YFSETQ. This CDR3 is 16 amino acids long. J was trimmed by 5 bases and V by 1 base; bases with no gene match: 3. The CDR3 sequence is CASSLSLAGGTGELFF. In DNA, the CDR3 is TGCGCCAGCAGCTTGAGCCTAGCGGGAGGGACCGGGGAGCTGTTTTTT.

Here the CDR3 DNA reads TGTGCCAGCAGCTCGAACCTCCCAGGGGAAAAGAACACTGAAGCTTTCTTT. This encodes CASSSNLPGEKNTEAFF. The chain employs TRBV7-8 and TRBJ1-1; a possible D gene is TRBD1 (6 bases). The CDR3 is made up of 17 amino acids. In germline, CDR1 is SGHVS, CDR2 FQNEAQ. V was shortened by 4 bases and J by 1 base, with 19 bases between the two germline ends. Filled out from reference TRBV7-8 and TRBJ1-1, the complete variable domain reads GAGVSQSPRYKVAKRGQDVALRCDPISGHVSLFWYQQALGQGPEFLTYFQNEAQLDKSGLPSDRFFAERPEGSVSTLKIQRTQQEDSAVYLCASSSNLPGEKNTEAFFGQGTRLTVV.

The V call is TRBV7-3, the J call TRBJ2-3; D remains ambiguous. From germline, CDR1 is SGHTA and CDR2 FQGTGA. CDR3 length: 12 residues. Between the trimmed V and J ends, which lost 2 bases and 4 bases, there was a span of 4 bases. CDR3 sequence (DNA): TGTGCCAGCAGCTTAGGGGCAGATACGCAGTATTTT. Amino acids: CASSLGADTQYF. The full variable domain, rest sourced from reference TRBV7-3 and TRBJ2-3, is GAGVSQTPSNKVTEKGKYVELRCDPISGHTALYWYRQSLGQGPEFLIYFQGTGAADDSGLPNDRFFAVRPEGSVSTLKIQRTERGDSAVYLCASSLGADTQYFGPGTRLTVL.

The chain employs TRBV19 and TRBJ2-3, with unresolved D. CDR1 LNHDA and CDR2 SQIVND come from the germline V gene (reference sequence). V dropped 5 bases and J dropped 4 bases, with 10 bases sitting between them. The CDR3 totals 13 residues. The CDR3 sequence: CASSFLVADTQYF. In DNA form, the CDR3 reads TGTGCCAGTAGTTTTCTAGTAGCAGATACGCAGTATTTT.

V is TRBV6-5 and J is TRBJ1-2; no clear D. V was pared by 5 bases and J by 0 bases, with 7 bases between. The CDR3 has 13 residues. CDR1 is MNHEY and CDR2 is SVGAGI in the germline V gene. CDR3 sequence reads: CASSAGSNYGYTF. The CDR3 DNA is TGTGCCAGCAGTGCCGGATCTAACTATGGCTACACCTTC.

A note on this clone: The same CDR3 arises from other DNA sequences in this sample as well. V usage is TRBV4-2 and J usage is TRBJ2-3; D is undetermined. CDR3 length equals 11 residues. The ends were cut back, 4 bases at V and 3 bases at J, with 2 bases in the middle. Germline CDR1 is LGHNA and CDR2 is YNFKEQ. The CDR3 is CASSLTDTQYF. The CDR3 DNA is TGTGCCAGCAGCCTAACAGATACGCAGTATTTT.

This clone came up a few times. The chain has TRBV6-5 and TRBJ2-7; the D gene is possibly TRBD1 (6 bases). This CDR3 has 14 residues. V lost 3 bases to trimming and J lost 2 bases, with 11 bases between them. Germline loops: CDR1 MNHEY, CDR2 SVGAGI. The CDR3 nucleotides read TGTGCCAGCAGTTATATGGGGGCCCCCTACGAGCAGTACTTC. It translates to CASSYMGAPYEQYF.

J is TRBJ2-1 and V is TRBV14, with unresolved D. There are 17 residues in the CDR3. CDR1 and CDR2 from the germline V gene are SGHDN and FVKESK. The V end lost 0 bases, the J end lost 0 bases, and 12 bases lay between the germline ends. The DNA for the CDR3 is TGTGCCAGCAGCCAAGAGGGCTTCGTAAGCTCCTACAATGAGCAGTTCTTC. Amino acid sequence: CASSQEGFVSSYNEQFF.

The rearrangement joins TRBV10-3 to TRBJ2-7; the match to TRBD1 covers 7 bases. The CDR3 runs to 15 residues. V shed 1 base and J 4 bases; nucleotides not matched to a gene: 7. Germline V gene lookup returns CDR1 ENHRY and CDR2 SYGVKD. The CDR3 DNA reads as TGTGCCATCAGTGAGTTTCTGACAGGGAGATACGAGCAGTACTTC. Translating it yields CAISEFLTGRYEQYF.

The chain combines TRBV10-1 with TRBJ2-7; D uncertain. V was clipped by 10 bases and J by 3 bases, with 4 bases between them. Germline CDR1 and CDR2: WNHNN and SYGVQD (reference sequence). This CDR3 has 9 amino acids. CDR3 in DNA: TGCGCCACCATCTACGAGCAGTACTTC. Amino acid sequence: CATIYEQYF.

This chain joins TRBV19 and TRBJ2-2; D remains unclear. The ends were cut back, 5 bases at V and 5 bases at J, with 12 bases in the middle. The germline gives CDR1 LNHDA, CDR2 SQIVND (reference sequence). The CDR3 spans 14 residues. In nucleotides, the CDR3 is TGTGCCAGTAGTTCGGCCTTGTGGACCGGGGAGCTGTTTTTT. Amino acid sequence: CASSSALWTGELFF. Supplemented by reference TRBV19 and TRBJ2-2, the full variable domain reads DGGITQSPKYLFRKEGQNVTLSCEQNLNHDAMYWYRQDPGQGLRLIYYSQIVNDFQKGDIAEGYSVSREKKESFPLTVTSAQKNPTAFYLCASSSALWTGELFFGEGSRLTVL.

The rearrangement uses TRBV9 and TRBJ1-3; D uncertain. The CDR3 contains 16 residues. The germline gives CDR1 SGDLS, CDR2 YYNGEE. V was trimmed by 1 base and J by 0 bases, leaving 11 bases between them. CDR3 amino acids: CASSVTASPSGNTIYF. The DNA for the CDR3 is TGTGCCAGCAGCGTAACAGCAAGCCCCTCTGGAAACACCATATATTTT. Filled out from reference TRBV9 and TRBJ1-3, the complete variable domain reads DSGVTQTPKHLITATGQRVTLRCSPRSGDLSVYWYQQSLDQGLQFLIQYYNGEERAKGNILERFSAQQFPDLHSELNLSSLELGDSALYFCASSVTASPSGNTIYFGEGSWLTVV.